The 32 T cell receptor beta chains given below trace back to one sample, sequenced in a study of tumor and adjacent non-tumor tissue in lung cancer. TCRbeta libraries were built with three rounds of nested PCR, modified from ARM-PCR. TCRdb independently ran MiXCR on the multiplex PCR reads; one entry per CDR3 protein. The data contain some 73,000 distinct CDR3 sequences, 80% to 90% of them singletons. RNA was extracted from bulk tissue without any cell sorting. More than 3 cm separated this lung sample from the edge of the tumor. What was sequenced was distant non-tumor lung tissue. The receptors originated from a man between 60 and 75 years old with non-small cell lung cancer.

This clonotype occurred once. This may come from a read error, since a much larger clone is one base off. V is TRBV11-2 and J is TRBJ2-1, with unresolved D. Trimming shortened V by 6 bases and J by 1 base, and 13 bases separated the two germline ends. This CDR3 contains 15 residues. Germline assignment: CDR1 SGHAT and CDR2 FQNNGV. The CDR3 nucleotides are TGTGCCAGCAGACCTCAGGTCAAATCCTACAATGAGCAGTTCTTC. Translating gives CASRPQVKSYNEQFF.

Comment on this clonotype: The junction differs from germline at one of its ends, possibly a read error. The rearrangement uses TRBV5-5 and TRBJ2-3, with D perhaps assigned TRBD1 or TRBD2 (6 bases each). This CDR3 has 15 amino acids. Germline loops: CDR1 SGHKS, CDR2 YYEKEE (reference sequence). The CDR3 sequence is CASSHAGTRVDTQYF. DNA for the CDR3: TGTGCCAGCAGTCACGCGGGGACAAGGGTAGATACGCAGTATTTC.

Turning to this clonotype: Being one base from a much bigger clone, this may be a read error. The chain employs TRBV20-1 and TRBJ1-5; TRBD1 might be the D (6 bases). CDR1 is DFQATT, CDR2 SNEGSKA, per germline (reference sequence). The CDR3 runs 13 residues. The CDR3 region has the DNA TGCAGAGCCCCTCAGGGGCCCGGACAGCCCCAGCATTTT. Its protein product is CRAPQGPGQPQHF.

Of note for this clonotype: One end of the junction does not line up with germline, which may come from a read error. This rearrangement joins TRBV29-1 to TRBJ1-1; maybe TRBD1 (5 bases). Germline V lookup: CDR1 SQVTM, CDR2 ANQGSEA. There are 12 residues in the CDR3. For the CDR3, the DNA is TGTAGCGCCCAAGAGGGGAAAACTGAAGCTTCCTTT. Translating gives CSAQEGKTEASF.

A note on this clonotype: The junction departs from the called germline gene at one end, perhaps through a read error. The chain joins TRBV11-2 to TRBJ2-6; 7 nucleotides match TRBD1. This CDR3 is 19 amino acids long. From germline, CDR1 is SGHAT and CDR2 FQNNGV. This CDR3 reads CDSSLVSKDRPSGANVPTF. The CDR3 nucleotides are TGTGACAGCAGCTTAGTTTCAAAGGACAGGCCCTCTGGGGCCAACGTCCCGACTTTC.

This clonotype was observed once. The germline gene is not matched at one end of the junction; a read error may be the cause. The chain has TRBV20-1 and TRBJ2-3; the D gene is possibly TRBD2 (6 bases). CDR1 DFQATT and CDR2 SNEGSKA come from the germline V gene (reference sequence). This CDR3 has 15 amino acids. DNA of the CDR3: TGCAGTGCTGAGCCGTGGGACTCAAGCACAGATACCCAGTATTTT. This encodes CSAEPWDSSTDTQYF.

A few counts support this clonotype. One end of the junction fails to match germline, which may point to a read error. The chain carries TRBV11-2 and TRBJ2-2; tentative D call: TRBD2 (5 bases). Germline lookup yields CDR1 SGHAT and CDR2 FQNNGV. The CDR3 sequence is 15 residues long. In DNA form, the CDR3 reads TGTGCCAGCAACTTAACACGTTCGAAGACCGGGGAGTTGTTTTTT. Translation gives CASNLTRSKTGELFF.

Comment on this clonotype: The junction differs from germline at one of its ends, possibly a read error. The CDR3 nucleotides read TGTGTCAGCAGGCAGGGACTAGTGGGAGTCACGGGTGAGCAGTTCTTC. Amino acid sequence: CVSRQGLVGVTGEQFF. The V and J genes are TRBV6-1 and TRBJ2-1; 8 nucleotides align to TRBD2. The CDR3 runs 16 residues. Per the germline V gene, CDR1 is MNHNS and CDR2 is SASEGT.

The chain links TRBV6-2 or TRBV6-3 to TRBJ2-1; possibly TRBD2 for D (5 bases). CDR3 length equals 13 residues. The germline V and J ends were trimmed by 7 bases and 10 bases, with 17 bases remaining between them. Germline loops: CDR1 MNHEY, CDR2 SVGEGT. The CDR3 region has the DNA TGTGCCAGCAACCGCCGCGGGTATAACGAGCAGTTCTTC. Translated: CASNRRGYNEQFF.

This clonotype has just a few counts. The rearrangement links TRBV6-5 to TRBJ2-7; D gene unclear. The CDR3 length is 15 residues. V lost 2 bases and J 7 bases, leaving 18 bases between the germline ends. Germline V gene sequence: CDR1 MNHEY, CDR2 SVGAGI. Here the CDR3 reads CASSYGAGAPLEQYF. The CDR3 region has the DNA TGTGCCAGCAGTTACGGAGCAGGAGCCCCCTTGGAGCAGTACTTC.

In the case of this clonotype: This may be a read error: a much more frequent sequence differs by one nucleotide. V usage is TRBV11-2 and J usage is TRBJ2-3; tentative D call: TRBD1 (6 bases). Germline assignment: CDR1 SGHAT and CDR2 FQNNGV. This CDR3 is 15 amino acids long. The germline V and J ends were trimmed by 1 base and 9 bases, with 17 bases remaining between them. CDR3 region: CASSLGPPGDQTQYF. The CDR3 DNA is TGTGCCAGCAGCTTAGGACCCCCAGGGGACCAAACGCAGTATTTT.

For this clonotype: It may be a read error: a sequence one base away is much more abundant. The chain uses TRBV20-1 and TRBJ2-7; D unclear. Per germline, CDR1 DFQATT and CDR2 SNEGSKA (reference sequence). This CDR3 contains 11 residues. The ends were cut back, 7 bases at V and 11 bases at J, with 18 bases in the middle. CDR3 residues: CSVSASLGEYF. The CDR3 DNA sequence: TGCAGTGTTAGTGCTTCTCTTGGGGAGTACTTC.

As concerns this clonotype: A much larger clone sits a single nucleotide away, making a read error possible. The missing conserved phenylalanine or tryptophan at the end of this CDR3 makes a read error likely. The chain carries TRBV5-1 and TRBJ2-7; no firm D call. The CDR3 is 14 residues long. The germline V gene has CDR1 SGHRS and CDR2 YFSETQ. V lost 0 bases to trimming and J lost 4 bases, with 11 bases between them. The CDR3 coding sequence is TGCGCCAGCAGCTTGGAGCCCAGCAGGTACGAGCAGTACCTC. Translation: CASSLEPSRYEQYL.

The J gene is TRBJ2-6, the V gene TRBV11-2; TRBD1 agrees at 8 bases. Germline loops: CDR1 SGHAT, CDR2 FQNNGV. Trimming at V came to 4 bases and at J to 2 bases, leaving 4 bases not matched to a gene. CDR3 length: 16 amino acids. This CDR3 is CASSSQGAAGANVLTF. The CDR3 region has the DNA TGTGCCAGCAGCTCCCAGGGGGCGGCTGGGGCCAACGTCCTGACTTTC.

About this clonotype: Sequence at one end of the junction differs from germline and may be a read error. CDR3 sequence (DNA): TGCGCCAGCAGCCAAGATAGAGCGGGCACCACAGATATGCAGCGTTTT. Amino acids: CASSQDRAGTTDMQRF. The gene calls are TRBV4-3 and TRBJ2-3; D is perhaps TRBD2 (6 bases). Germline V CDR1 and CDR2: LGHNA, YSLEER. There are 16 residues in the CDR3.

This clonotype was observed once. Compared with germline, one end of the junction differs, possibly owing to a read error. The V gene is TRBV12-3 or TRBV12-4, the J gene TRBJ2-1; 11 positions agree with TRBD1. This CDR3 is built from 17 residues. CDR3 protein: CTSSSPGQGDPKTEQFF. CDR3 sequence (DNA): TGTACCAGCAGTTCCCCGGGACAGGGGGATCCCAAGACTGAGCAGTTCTTC.

A single count supports this clonotype. Because it lacks the conserved phenylalanine or tryptophan at the end, this CDR3 is likely a read error. The DNA is left out, because the CDR3 cannot be placed on it with certainty; the CDR3 is given as TCRdb lists it. The V gene is TRBV6-5, the J gene TRBJ2-6; the listed D gene, TRBD2, was not tested against the DNA. The CDR3 numbers 17 amino acids, ends counted. Germline CDR1 and CDR2: MNHEY and SVGAGI. The CDR3 is CVSSLAGASSGANVLTC.

The chain couples TRBV24-1 to TRBJ2-1; 10 bases line up with TRBD2. V lost 9 bases, J lost 8 bases, and 15 bases stayed unmatched. This CDR3 has 16 amino acids. Looked up from germline, CDR1 is KGHDR and CDR2 is SFDVKD. The CDR3 DNA reads as TGTGCCACCTCAAGGGGGGCTAGCGGGAGACTGCATGAGCAGTTCTTC. It codes for CATSRGASGRLHEQFF.

This clonotype was seen just once. V usage is TRBV6-1 and J usage is TRBJ2-3; TRBD1 might be the D (5 bases). Trimming cost V 7 bases and J 2 bases, with 16 bases left between them. Germline V gives CDR1 MNHNS, CDR2 SASEGT. The CDR3 contains 15 residues. The CDR3 protein is CASTSVGPNTDTQYF. The CDR3 DNA reads as TGTGCCAGCACATCCGTGGGGCCGAACACAGATACGCAGTATTTT.

The V gene is TRBV11-2, the J gene TRBJ2-7; D gene uncertain. The germline CDR1 and CDR2 sequences are SGHAT and FQNNGV. The CDR3 is made up of 16 amino acids. V was clipped by 0 bases and J by 8 bases, with 20 bases between them. CDR3 in amino acids: CASSLDVVASPMQQYF. CDR3 sequence (DNA): TGTGCCAGCAGCTTAGATGTGGTGGCGTCCCCGATGCAGCAGTACTTC.

Notes on this clonotype: A clone one base away is much larger, so this may be a read error. CDR3 DNA sequence: TGTGCCAGCAGTCCGCCAGGGGACAAGGGGGACTATAATCAGCCCCAGCATTTT. Translation gives CASSPPGDKGDYNQPQHF. The genes are TRBV28 and TRBJ1-5, with D perhaps TRBD1 (6 bases). Germline CDR1 is MDHEN and CDR2 is SYDVKM. The V end lost 5 bases, the J end lost 4 bases, and 24 bases lay between the germline ends. The CDR3 contains 18 residues.

Note on this clonotype: One junction end disagrees with the germline gene, perhaps due to a read error. The rearrangement links TRBV11-3 to TRBJ1-1; D remains unclear. The CDR3 length is 14 residues. Germline V gene lookup returns CDR1 SGHNT and CDR2 YENEEA. CDR3 DNA sequence: TGCGCCAGTAGCTCGCACGGACGGAAGACTGAAGCCTTCTTT. It encodes CASSSHGRKTEAFF.

With regard to this clonotype: A clone one base away is much larger, so this may be a read error. This sequence joins TRBV6-8 and TRBJ2-4; 8 bases match TRBD2. Germline CDR1 and CDR2: MNHGY and SAAAGT. This CDR3 comprises 13 residues. The CDR3 coding sequence is TGTTCCAGCAGTAATAGCGGGACTAACATTCAGTACTTC. Protein sequence: CSSSNSGTNIQYF.

The V and J genes are TRBV11-1 and TRBJ2-3; D remains unclear. This CDR3 is built from 12 residues. The germline CDR1 and CDR2 sequences are SGHAT and FQDESV (reference sequence). V lost 2 bases and J lost 14, with 14 bases in between. CDR3 sequence (DNA): TGTGCCAGCAGCTTATCGTACGATACACTGTATTTT. Residues: CASSLSYDTLYF.

Turning to this clonotype: No conserved phenylalanine or tryptophan is present at the end of the CDR3, so a read error is the likely explanation. The DNA is omitted, as the CDR3 cannot be located on it reliably, and the CDR3 follows TCRdb's listing. The genes are TRBV11-3 and TRBJ2-3; the D call TRBD1 from the table was never checked on the DNA. Including both end residues, the CDR3 is 12 amino acids long. Germline V gene data show CDR1 as SGHNT and CDR2 as YENEEA. The CDR3 loop reads CASSLRGASWYL.

Worth noting for this clonotype: One end of the junction is discordant with germline, which a read error may explain. CDR3 sequence (DNA): TGCGCCAGCAGTTTAGCCGGGAGGGTCACTGAAGCTTTCTTT. The encoded protein is CASSLAGRVTEAFF. The chain carries TRBV11-2 and TRBJ1-1, with D unresolved. Germline CDR1 reads SGHAT; CDR2 reads FQNNGV. The CDR3 consists of 14 residues.

The chain employs TRBV11-3 and TRBJ1-4; 7 bases are a match to TRBD1. Trimming cost V 7 bases and J 3 bases; bases outside gene matches: 14. Germline CDR1 and CDR2: SGHNT and YENEEA. The CDR3 runs to 17 residues. Written as DNA, the CDR3 is TGTGCCAGCATCCCATCGGGACAGAGGATCTCTAATGAAAAACTGTTTTTT. This gives the protein CASIPSGQRISNEKLFF.

Only a few counts were recorded for this clonotype. This may come from a read error, since a much larger clone is one base off. The chain recombines TRBV5-5 with TRBJ1-5; perhaps TRBD1 as D (5 bases). The DNA end is a closer match to TRBJ2-3, so the J assignment may be wrong. This CDR3 spans 11 amino acids. Germline values: CDR1 SGHKS, CDR2 YYEKEE (reference sequence). CDR3 sequence reads: CASGLGRPQYF. The CDR3 DNA is TGTGCCAGCGGGCTGGGGCGGCCCCAGTATTTT.

A remark on this clonotype: The junction differs from germline at one of its ends, possibly a read error. The rearrangement uses TRBV6-5 and TRBJ2-5; the D is unclear. Germline V CDR1 and CDR2: MNHEY, SVGAGI. There are 15 residues in the CDR3. CDR3 sequence reads: CASSLQGHIQETQYF. The CDR3 DNA is TGCGCCAGCAGTTTGCAAGGGCATATACAAGAGACCCAGTACTTC.

This clonotype was detected ten times or more. The gene calls are TRBV20-1 and TRBJ1-2; the match to TRBD1 covers 7 bases. J gave up 4 bases and V 6 bases, and 5 bases lay outside the gene matches. The V gene's germline CDR1 is DFQATT and CDR2 SNEGSKA (reference sequence). This CDR3 comprises 12 residues. The CDR3 is CSAAGQSYGYTF. CDR3 DNA sequence: TGCAGTGCAGCGGGACAGAGCTATGGCTACACCTTC.

This chain joins TRBV29-1 and TRBJ2-5; the D gene could be TRBD1 or TRBD2 (5 bases each). Germline V lookup: CDR1 SQVTM, CDR2 ANQGSEA. The CDR3 sequence is 12 residues long. V was trimmed by 4 bases and J by 9 bases, leaving 15 bases between them. The CDR3 loop reads CSVAGPTEAQYF. CDR3 nucleotide sequence: TGCAGCGTTGCGGGACCAACGGAGGCCCAGTACTTC.

About this clonotype itself: One junction end disagrees with the germline gene, perhaps due to a read error. The chain has TRBV12-3 or TRBV12-4 and TRBJ2-3, with D perhaps matching TRBD2 (6 bases). This CDR3 is 16 amino acids long. CDR3 nucleotides: TGTTCCAGCAGCTACTTATCGGGAGCTAGCACAGATACGCAGTATTTT. Residues: CSSSYLSGASTDTQYF.